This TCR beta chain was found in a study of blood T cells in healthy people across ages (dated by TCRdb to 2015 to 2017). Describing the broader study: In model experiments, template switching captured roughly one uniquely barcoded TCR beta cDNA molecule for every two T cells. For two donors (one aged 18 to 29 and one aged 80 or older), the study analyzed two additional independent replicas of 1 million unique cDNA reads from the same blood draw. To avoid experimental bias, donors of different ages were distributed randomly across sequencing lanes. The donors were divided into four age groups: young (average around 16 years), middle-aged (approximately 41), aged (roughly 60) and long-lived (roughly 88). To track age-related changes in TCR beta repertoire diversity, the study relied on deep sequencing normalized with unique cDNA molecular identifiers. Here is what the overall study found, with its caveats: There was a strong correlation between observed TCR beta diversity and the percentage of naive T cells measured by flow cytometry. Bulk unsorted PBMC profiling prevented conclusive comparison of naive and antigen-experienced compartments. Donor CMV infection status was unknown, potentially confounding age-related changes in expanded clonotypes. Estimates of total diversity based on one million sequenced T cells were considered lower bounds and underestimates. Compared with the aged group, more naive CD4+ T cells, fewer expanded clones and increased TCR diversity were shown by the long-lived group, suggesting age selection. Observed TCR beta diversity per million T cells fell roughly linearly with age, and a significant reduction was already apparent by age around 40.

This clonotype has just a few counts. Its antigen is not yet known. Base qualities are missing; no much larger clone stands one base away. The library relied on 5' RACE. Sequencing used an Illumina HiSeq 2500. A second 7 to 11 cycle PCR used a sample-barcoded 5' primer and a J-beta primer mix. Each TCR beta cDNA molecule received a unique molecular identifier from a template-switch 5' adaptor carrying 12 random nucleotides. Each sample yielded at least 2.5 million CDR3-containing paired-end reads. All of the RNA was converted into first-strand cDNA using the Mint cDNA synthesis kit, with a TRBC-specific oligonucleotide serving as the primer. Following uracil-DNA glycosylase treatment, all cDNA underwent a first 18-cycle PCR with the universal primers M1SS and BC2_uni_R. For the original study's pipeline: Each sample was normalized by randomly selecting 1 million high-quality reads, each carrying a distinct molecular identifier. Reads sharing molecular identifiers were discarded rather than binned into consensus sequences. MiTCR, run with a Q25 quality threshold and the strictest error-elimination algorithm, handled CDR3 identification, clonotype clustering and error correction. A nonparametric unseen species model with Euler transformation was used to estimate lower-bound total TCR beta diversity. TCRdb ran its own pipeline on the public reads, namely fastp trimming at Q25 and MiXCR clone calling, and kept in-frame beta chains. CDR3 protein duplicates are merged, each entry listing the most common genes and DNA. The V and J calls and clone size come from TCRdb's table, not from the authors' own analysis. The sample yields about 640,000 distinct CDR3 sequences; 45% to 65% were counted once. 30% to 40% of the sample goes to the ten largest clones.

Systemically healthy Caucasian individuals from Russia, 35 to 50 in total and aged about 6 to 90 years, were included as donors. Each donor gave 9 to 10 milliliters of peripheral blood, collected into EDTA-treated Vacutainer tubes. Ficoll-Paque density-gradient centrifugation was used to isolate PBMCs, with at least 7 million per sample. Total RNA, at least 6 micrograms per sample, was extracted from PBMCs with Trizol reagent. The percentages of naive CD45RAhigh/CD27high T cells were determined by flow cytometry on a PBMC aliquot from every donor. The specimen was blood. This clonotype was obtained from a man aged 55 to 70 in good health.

The CDR3 region has the sequence CSARGQTVSYEQYF. At the DNA level, the sequence is TGCAGTGCTAGGGGACAGACCGTATCCTACGAGCAGTACTTC. In this chain, TRBV20-1 is recombined with TRBJ2-7, with 7 bases in between that match TRBD1. From its cysteine to its phenylalanine, the CDR3 spans 14 amino acids. The only DNA kept is the CDR3, 42 bases in frame from the first base. CDR1 and CDR2, per the germline V gene (reference sequence), are DFQATT and SNEGSKA. Trimmed from V: 3 bases; trimmed from J: 1 base; junction bases lacking a gene match: 6.